This T cell receptor (beta chain) is from a study of beta chain features in type 1 diabetes (dated by TCRdb to 2016 to 2019). Context from the whole study: No differences in mean age, gender distribution, total cell number or subset yield were found between patients and healthy donors. Across all samples, some 100,000,000 sorted cells were examined, and cell number per subset correlated strongly with RNA yield. The study compared the TCRB repertoires of sorted circulating CD4+ T cell subsets in recently diagnosed type 1 diabetes patients with those in matched healthy donors. Regulatory and stem cell-like memory subsets were isolated from only 8 patients and about 8 healthy donors, whereas naive and central memory subsets came from all 30 or so donors. What the research found in general, with its limitations: Because cDNA was sequenced instead of genomic DNA, highly expressing activated cells could be over-represented, though the groups showed no difference in activation or CD3 levels. Fewer insertions and more nucleotide deletions at VDJ recombination sites were observed in patients with type 1 diabetes, implying thymic rearrangement abnormalities. A moderate but significant shortening of TCRB CDR3 length was observed in type 1 diabetes patients in all four CD4+ subsets. Shorter templates might be favored by PCR, yet because patient and control samples were amplified and corrected together, any such skew would affect both groups equally. Naive, central memory and regulatory TCRB repertoires appeared to be more alike among patients than among healthy donors. Because small numbers of individuals were included in the HLA sub-analyses, any influence of HLA type on TCRB rearrangement was left unresolved.

V lost 5 bases and J lost 6 bases, and the count of bases not matched to a germline gene is 18. The germline V gene (reference sequence) sets CDR1 to LNHDA and CDR2 to SQIVND. Counted from cysteine to phenylalanine, this CDR3 has 17 amino acids. Kept here is only the CDR3 DNA, which spans 51 bases and is read in frame from base 1. From each donor, a single peripheral blood sample of about 120 mL on average was drawn into heparinised tubes. Using a panel that included CD45RO, CCR7, CD25, CD127, CD95 and CD27, naive, central memory, regulatory and stem cell-like memory CD4+ T cells were sorted on a BD FACSAria II. Purity was above 95% for every sorted population. PBMCs were isolated right away by Lymphoprep density gradient centrifugation and were stained directly, without culture. So that batch effects would be minimized, each experiment stained and sorted samples in pairs, pairing one healthy donor with one patient.

A note on this clone: Its antigen target is currently unknown. Base qualities are missing; no much larger clone stands one base away.

The entire isolated RNA was reverse transcribed using the High Capacity cDNA Reverse Transcription Kit, and thus expressed TCRB transcripts were sequenced. Naive, central memory and regulatory T cell samples underwent deep immunoSEQ sequencing, averaging around 3.7 million total reads per sample. After sorted cells were lysed in RLT buffer, RNA was extracted with DNase-treated RNeasy Micro or Mini kits, with the choice depending on cell number. Each cell subset was processed on its own to prevent cross-contamination, while patient and healthy donor samples were processed together. Using the immunoSEQ multiplex PCR, TCRB sequences were amplified from cDNA into 87-bp fragments spanning the CDR3 region. Sequencing of the amplicons was performed on the Illumina HiSeq platform. For the original study's pipeline: PCR bias was computationally corrected using synthetic template baselines, reads within Hamming distance 2 were collapsed, and singletons that could not be merged were discarded. Reads were aligned against IMGT to assign V, D and J genes, CDR3 length and insertions or deletions at six rearrangement sites. Within each subset, clonotype counts were normalized to the number of sorted cells before true diversity and Gini coefficients were calculated with the tcR R package. Repertoire sharing was quantified using the overlap coefficient calculated on TCRB nucleotide sequences. As a proxy for the pre-selection repertoire, out-of-frame TCRB sequences from naive cells were analyzed. Here the immuneACCESS table is served through TCRdb, limited to in-frame sequences with V and J called. Missing clones are a known gap in these copies; in checked studies unresolved V genes cover under half, and the rest lacks a known reason. V, J and clone size were drawn from that table, and D and trimming were deduced from the DNA. The sample has 600,000 to 650,000 clones on record, 15% to 18% of them singletons. The top ten hold under 0.095% of the sample.

The specimen was naive CD4+ T cells from blood. This sample's cell subset or site label indicates: true naive CD4+ T cells. The receptor was derived from a young man in good health. The V and J segments used are TRBV19 and TRBJ2-7; the junction holds 8 bases that match TRBD1. The sequenced DNA: TGTGCCAGTAGTGTAGTGAAAGAGTGGACAGGGAACGGCGAGCAGTACTTC. This gives the protein CASSVVKEWTGNGEQYF.